The entry below gives a single TCR beta chain sequence along with its context. It was with unique molecular identifiers that the TCRbeta library was prepared. One entry per CDR3 protein results from TCRdb running MiXCR on the PCR reads. The sample lists more than 450,000 distinct CDR3 sequences, around 19% occurring once. V shed 5 bases, J shed 0 bases, and the junction held 16 bases outside the gene matches. The V gene's germline CDR1 is SEHNR and CDR2 FQNEAQ (reference sequence). The CDR3 runs to 19 residues. This record comes from a study of T-cell reconstitution after alpha-beta-depleted transplantation in children.

The V gene is TRBV7-9, the J gene TRBJ2-7; 10 bases map to TRBD2. The specimen comprised PBMCs from the stem cell graft donor, sampled from the stem cell graft. The clonotype originates from a human donor who donated a stem cell graft to a child with acute lymphoblastic leukemia. CDR3 region: CASSPPETSGPMSSYEQYF. CDR3 sequence (DNA): TGTGCCAGCAGCCCCCCCGAGACTAGCGGGCCTATGAGCTCCTACGAGCAGTACTTC. The full variable domain, with the rest looked up from reference TRBV7-9 and TRBJ2-7, is DTGVSQNPRHKITKRGQNVTFRCDPISEHNRLYWYRQTLGQGPEFLTYFQNEAQLEKSRLLSDRFSAERPKGSFSTLEIQRTEQGDSAMYLCASSPPETSGPMSSYEQYFGPGTRLTVT.